The 15 T cell receptor beta chains below come from one sample, sequenced in a study of beta chain features in type 1 diabetes. As every portion of the isolated RNA was reverse transcribed, the sequencing read expressed TCRB transcripts. Generated by immunoSEQ multiplex PCR, the TCRdb table keeps only in-frame clones and is missing some. In the table there are 860,000 or so clones, roughly 16% of which are singletons. Sequencing was done on a sample of naive CD4+ T cells from blood. The receptors were sampled from a woman between 18 and 29 years old in good health.

Here the CDR3 DNA reads TGTGCCAGCTCACGGGATGCCCAGGGGCTCGGCTATGGCTACACCTTC. Translation: CASSRDAQGLGYGYTF. The rearrangement links TRBV18 to TRBJ1-2; perhaps TRBD1 as D (6 bases). V was trimmed by 4 bases and J by 4 bases, leaving 19 bases between them. Germline V gene sequence: CDR1 KGHSH, CDR2 LQKENI. The CDR3 is 16 amino acids.

This clone was counted only a few times. The rearrangement links TRBV13 to TRBJ2-5, with 9 bases matching TRBD2. Unmatched junction bases numbered 7, after V lost 6 bases and J lost 5 bases. Looked up from germline, CDR1 is PRHDT and CDR2 is FYEKMQ (reference sequence). The CDR3 totals 14 residues. The CDR3 DNA is TGTGCCAGCAGGAGAGCGGGAGGTGGGGAGACCCAGTACTTC. Its protein product is CASRRAGGGETQYF.

This clone was counted between two and nine times. The V and J genes are TRBV28 and TRBJ2-7, with D possibly matching TRBD1 (6 bases). Trimming removed 3 bases at V and 5 bases at J, with 11 bases between. Germline V gives CDR1 MDHEN, CDR2 SYDVKM. CDR3 size: 13 residues. CDR3 sequence reads: CASSLYRENEQYF. Here the CDR3 DNA reads TGTGCCAGCAGTTTGTACAGGGAAAACGAGCAGTACTTC.

The chain couples TRBV10-3 to TRBJ2-2; D call uncertain. This CDR3 region has 14 residues. V gave up 1 base and J gave up 2 bases, with 5 bases separating them. Germline V CDR1 and CDR2: ENHRY, SYGVKD. In nucleotides, the CDR3 is TGTGCCATCAGTGAGTGGGATAACACCGGGGAGCTGTTTTTT. Its translation is CAISEWDNTGELFF.

This clone was counted only a few times. Distinct nucleotide sequences in the sample also encode this CDR3. In nucleotides, the CDR3 is TGCAGTGCTAGAGATAGGGAGACCCAGTACTTC. Residues: CSARDRETQYF. This rearrangement joins TRBV20-1 to TRBJ2-5; D gene ambiguous. Germline V gene sequence: CDR1 DFQATT, CDR2 SNEGSKA (reference sequence). The CDR3 runs to 11 residues. V lost 0 bases, J lost 5 bases, and 4 bases lay in between.

This clone was counted between two and nine times. The chain employs TRBV7-9 and TRBJ1-1; D gene unclear. The CDR3 runs 15 residues. Per germline, CDR1 SEHNR and CDR2 FQNEAQ (reference sequence). V lost 5 bases and J lost 1, with 14 bases in between. CDR3 sequence (DNA): TGTGCCAGCAGCCAAGGTTCACGGGGGAACACTGAAGCTTTCTTT. Protein product: CASSQGSRGNTEAFF.

V gene TRBV2 combines with J gene TRBJ2-3; 11 bases are shared with TRBD2. Germline trimming cut 6 bases from V and 4 bases from J; bases unmatched to any gene: 12. This CDR3 comprises 17 residues. Per the germline V gene, CDR1 is SNHLY and CDR2 is FYNNEI. The DNA of the CDR3 is TGTGCCAGCAGAGGACTAGCGGGCCTGAGTGGGGCAGATACGCAGTATTTT. This codes for CASRGLAGLSGADTQYF.

The genes are TRBV28 and TRBJ1-2, with a tentative D call TRBD1 (5 bases). The CDR3 has 15 residues. The V gene lost 4 bases and the J gene lost 7 bases, with 19 bases spanning the gap. The germline gives CDR1 MDHEN, CDR2 SYDVKM. CDR3 DNA: TGTGCCAGCAGTTGGGTAGGGGCCCAAACGGTTGGCTACACCTTC. Translated: CASSWVGAQTVGYTF.

Only a few counts were recorded for this clone. This chain uses TRBV28 with TRBJ1-3; 12 bases match TRBD1. After removal of 4 bases from V and 4 bases from J, the junction contained 14 bases not matched to a gene. The CDR3 has 19 amino acids. Germline lookup yields CDR1 MDHEN and CDR2 SYDVKM. The CDR3 here is CASSSAPGQGARRGNTIYF. The CDR3 DNA reads as TGTGCCAGCAGTTCTGCTCCGGGACAGGGGGCGAGAAGAGGAAACACCATATATTTT.

This clone occurred a few times. CDR3 sequence: CASSVASSGKSYEQYF. The CDR3 DNA follows: TGTGCCAGCAGCGTAGCCTCTAGCGGGAAGTCCTACGAGCAGTACTTC. This chain uses TRBV9 with TRBJ2-7, with 9 bases that match TRBD2. V lost 0 bases, J lost 1 base, and 5 bases stayed unmatched. The CDR3 is 16 residues long. Germline lookup yields CDR1 SGDLS and CDR2 YYNGEE. The whole variable domain, remainder taken from reference TRBV9 and TRBJ2-7, is DSGVTQTPKHLITATGQRVTLRCSPRSGDLSVYWYQQSLDQGLQFLIQYYNGEERAKGNILERFSAQQFPDLHSELNLSSLELGDSALYFCASSVASSGKSYEQYFGPGTRLTVT.

This clone was seen a handful of times. This sequence joins TRBV19 and TRBJ2-1; D perhaps matches TRBD1 (6 bases). CDR3 length: 16 amino acids. The V gene's germline CDR1 is LNHDA and CDR2 SQIVND (reference sequence). V lost 1 base to trimming and J lost 3 bases, with 13 bases between them. The CDR3 nucleotides are TGTGCCAGTAGTATAGTCCGGGGACAAATCTACAATGAGCAGTTCTTC. This translates into CASSIVRGQIYNEQFF.

This clone was detected only a few times. The chain is built from TRBV4-3 and TRBJ1-1; D is unresolved. CDR1 and CDR2 from the germline V gene are LGHNA and YSLEER. The CDR3 runs 13 residues. V lost 3 bases and J 1 base, leaving 6 bases between the germline ends. The CDR3 DNA is TGCGCCAGCAGCCATACACCGAACACTGAAGCTTTCTTT. Translation: CASSHTPNTEAFF.

This rearrangement joins TRBV2 to TRBJ2-4; 8 bases match TRBD1. The CDR3 runs to 13 residues. CDR1 and CDR2 from the germline V gene are SNHLY and FYNNEI. Trimming cost V 6 bases and J 3 bases; bases outside gene matches: 1. CDR3 coding DNA: TGTGCCAGCAGCGACAGGGGCAAAAACATTCAGTACTTC. It specifies CASSDRGKNIQYF.

The CDR3 here is CASSGTGGLSSYNEQFF. CDR3 DNA: TGTGCCAGCAGCGGAACAGGGGGCCTAAGCTCCTACAATGAGCAGTTCTTC. The V call is TRBV7-9, the J call TRBJ2-1, with TRBD1 matching over 9 bases. V was clipped by 5 bases and J by 0 bases; unmatched bases: 8. The CDR3 is 17 amino acids. Per the germline V gene, CDR1 is SEHNR and CDR2 is FQNEAQ (reference sequence).

This clone was seen a handful of times. This chain links TRBV5-8 with TRBJ1-4; unclear D gene. CDR1 and CDR2 (germline): SGHTS, YDEGEE. V shed 0 bases and J shed 8 bases, with 14 bases lying between them. The CDR3 consists of 15 residues. CDR3 sequence: CASSLVGIPGEKLFF. CDR3 in DNA: TGTGCCAGCAGCTTGGTAGGCATCCCCGGCGAAAAACTGTTTTTT.